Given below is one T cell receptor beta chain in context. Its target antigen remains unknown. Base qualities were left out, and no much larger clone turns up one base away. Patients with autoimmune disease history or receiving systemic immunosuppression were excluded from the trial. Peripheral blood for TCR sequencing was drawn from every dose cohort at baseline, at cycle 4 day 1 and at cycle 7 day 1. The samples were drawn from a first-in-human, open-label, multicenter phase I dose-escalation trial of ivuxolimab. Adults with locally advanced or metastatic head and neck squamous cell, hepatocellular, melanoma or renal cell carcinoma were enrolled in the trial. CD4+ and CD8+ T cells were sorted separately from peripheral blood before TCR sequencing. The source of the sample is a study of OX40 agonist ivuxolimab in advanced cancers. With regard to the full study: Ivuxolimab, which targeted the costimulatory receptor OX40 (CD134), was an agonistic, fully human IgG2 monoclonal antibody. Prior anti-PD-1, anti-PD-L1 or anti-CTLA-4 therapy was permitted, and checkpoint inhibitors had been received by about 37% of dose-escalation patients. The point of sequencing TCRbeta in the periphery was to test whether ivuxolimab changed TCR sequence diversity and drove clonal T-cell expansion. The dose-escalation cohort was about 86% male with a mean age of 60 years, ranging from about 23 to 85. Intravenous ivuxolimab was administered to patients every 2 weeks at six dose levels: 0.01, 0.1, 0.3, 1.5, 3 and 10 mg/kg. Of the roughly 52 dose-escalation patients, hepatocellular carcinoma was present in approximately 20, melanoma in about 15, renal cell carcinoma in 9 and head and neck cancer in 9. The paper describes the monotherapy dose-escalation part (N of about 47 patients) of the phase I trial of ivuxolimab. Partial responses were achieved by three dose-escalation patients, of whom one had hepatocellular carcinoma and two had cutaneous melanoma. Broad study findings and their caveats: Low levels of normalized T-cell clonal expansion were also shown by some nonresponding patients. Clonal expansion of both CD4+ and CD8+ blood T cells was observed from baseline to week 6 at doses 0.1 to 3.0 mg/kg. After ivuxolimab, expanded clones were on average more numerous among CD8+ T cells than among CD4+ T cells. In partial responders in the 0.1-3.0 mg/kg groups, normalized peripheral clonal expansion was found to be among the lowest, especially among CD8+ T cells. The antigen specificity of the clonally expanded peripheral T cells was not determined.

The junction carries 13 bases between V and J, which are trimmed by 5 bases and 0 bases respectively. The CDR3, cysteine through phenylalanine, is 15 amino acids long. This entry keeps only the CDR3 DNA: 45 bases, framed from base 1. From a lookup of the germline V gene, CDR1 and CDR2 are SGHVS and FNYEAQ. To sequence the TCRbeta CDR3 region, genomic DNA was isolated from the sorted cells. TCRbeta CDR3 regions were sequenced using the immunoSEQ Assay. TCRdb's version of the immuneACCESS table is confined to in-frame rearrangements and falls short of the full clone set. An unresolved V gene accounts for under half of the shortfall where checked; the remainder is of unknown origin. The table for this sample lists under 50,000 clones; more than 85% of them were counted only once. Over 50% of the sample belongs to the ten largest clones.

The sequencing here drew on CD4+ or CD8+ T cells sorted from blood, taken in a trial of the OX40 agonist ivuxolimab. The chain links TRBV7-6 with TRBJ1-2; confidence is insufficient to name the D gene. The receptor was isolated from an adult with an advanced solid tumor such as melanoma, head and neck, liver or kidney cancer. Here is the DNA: TGTGCCAGCAGCCCCAGCGGGTTCTCTAACTATGGCTACACCTTC. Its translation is CASSPSGFSNYGYTF.